These 12 T cell receptor beta chains were sequenced from one sample in a study of prognosis after radiotherapy for stage I lung cancer. Genomic DNA yielded TCR beta CDR3, amplified by two-round multiplex PCR. The use of primers specific to each TRBV and TRBJ gene characterized first-round PCR. TCRdb used MiXCR to reprocess the multiplex PCR reads, holding one entry per CDR3 protein. This sample yields around 30,000 distinct CDR3 sequences, of which under 35% are seen a single time; 30% to 40% belongs to the top ten. Here the sequenced sample was PBMCs, taken before or after stereotactic body radiation therapy (not recorded which). The receptors stem from a donor aged 50 or older with non-small cell lung cancer.

Regarding this clonotype: It may be a read error: a sequence one base away is much more abundant. CDR3 sequence: CASIAGYRNEKLFF. The CDR3 region has the DNA TGTGCCAGCATAGCAGGGTATCGAAATGAAAAACTGTTTTTT. V is TRBV6-1 and J is TRBJ1-4, with a tentative D call TRBD1 (5 bases). Between the trimmed V and J ends, which lost 7 bases and 5 bases, there was a span of 14 bases. CDR3 size: 14 residues. CDR1 MNHNS and CDR2 SASEGT come from the germline V gene.

CDR3 DNA sequence: TGTGCCAGCAAGGCTACGGGACAGAACACCGGGGAGCTGTTTTTT. Its translation: CASKATGQNTGELFF. J is TRBJ2-2 and V is TRBV28; a weak D match, TRBD1 (6 bases). Trimming stripped 7 bases from V and 1 base from J, with 13 bases between. Per the germline V gene, CDR1 is MDHEN and CDR2 is SYDVKM. The CDR3 sequence is 15 residues long.

About this clonotype itself: This likely came from a read error, as a far larger clone is one base away. The chain uses TRBV6-9 and TRBJ2-5, with D perhaps assigned TRBD1 or TRBD2 (5 bases each). Germline CDR1 is MNHGY and CDR2 is SVAAGI. The CDR3 has 17 residues. The V end was cut by 4 bases, the J end by 5 bases, with 23 bases between. The CDR3 sequence: CASSWVLGDPGSETQYF. The CDR3 DNA is TGTGCCAGCAGTTGGGTTCTTGGGGACCCGGGTTCGGAGACCCAGTACTTC.

CDR3 region: CAISVGRDLAKNIQYF. Written as DNA, the CDR3 is TGTGCCATCAGTGTGGGACGGGACTTAGCCAAAAACATTCAGTACTTC. V usage is TRBV10-3 and J usage is TRBJ2-4; maybe TRBD2 (6 bases). CDR1 is ENHRY, CDR2 SYGVKD, per germline. CDR3 size: 16 residues. The V end lost 4 bases, the J end lost 0 bases, and 13 bases lay between the germline ends.

On this clonotype: The limits of the CDR3 on the DNA are not certain, so only TCRdb's listed CDR3 is given. V gene TRBV5-1 combines with J gene TRBJ2-2; TRBD2, as called in the table, went unchecked against the DNA. The CDR3 is 19 residues long, ends included. Germline-derived CDR1 and CDR2 are SGHRS and YFSETQ. This CDR3 is CASSFYICSALLGTGELFF.

This chain uses TRBV6-1 with TRBJ2-7; the match to TRBD1 covers 8 bases. V lost 6 bases and J lost 6; bases outside the gene matches: 13. Germline CDR1 reads MNHNS; CDR2 reads SASEGT. This CDR3 contains 15 residues. CDR3 amino acids: CASSEIWTGLGEQYF. The DNA for the CDR3 is TGTGCCAGCAGCGAAATTTGGACAGGGTTAGGCGAGCAGTACTTC.

This clonotype came up many times. This sequence joins TRBV7-3 and TRBJ2-2, with 11 bases fitting TRBD1. Germline CDR1 SGHTA, CDR2 FQGTGA. V shed 4 bases, J shed 5 bases, and the junction held 6 bases outside the gene matches. The CDR3 has 16 residues. The CDR3, as DNA: TGTGCCAGCAGCTCTGGACAGGGGGCAAGGACCGGGGAGCTGTTTTTT. Translating it yields CASSSGQGARTGELFF.

This clonotype was picked up many times. V is TRBV9 and J is TRBJ2-3; no definite D call. From germline, CDR1 is SGDLS and CDR2 YYNGEE. V was shortened by 2 bases and J by 2 bases, with 9 bases between the two germline ends. This CDR3 contains 14 residues. CDR3 coding DNA: TGTGCCAGCAGCGTGGCCCCGACCACAGATACGCAGTATTTT. Residues: CASSVAPTTDTQYF.

This clonotype has ten or more counts. The rearrangement joins TRBV9 to TRBJ2-7, with D tentatively TRBD1 (6 bases). The CDR3 is 14 residues long. Germline values: CDR1 SGDLS, CDR2 YYNGEE. The V end lost 3 bases, the J end lost 2 bases, and 12 bases lay between the germline ends. The CDR3 sequence is CASSEQGLPYEQYF. The CDR3 region has the DNA TGTGCCAGCAGCGAACAGGGCCTCCCCTACGAGCAGTACTTC.

At least ten counts were recorded for this clonotype. The rearrangement links TRBV6-2 or TRBV6-3 to TRBJ1-4, with TRBD1 matching over 7 bases. In germline, CDR1 is MNHEY, CDR2 SVGEGT. V shed 4 bases and J 8 bases; nucleotides not matched to a gene: 7. This CDR3 spans 14 amino acids. In DNA, the CDR3 is TGTGCCAGCAGTTCGACAGGGAACTTGGAAAAACTGTTTTTT. Residues: CASSSTGNLEKLFF.

The table lists this clonotype with many counts. The genes are TRBV5-4 and TRBJ1-1; possible D gene TRBD1, 6 bases. CDR1 is SGHNT, CDR2 YYREEE, per germline (reference sequence). The V and J ends lost 7 bases and 4 bases respectively, with 17 bases between them. The CDR3 has 14 residues. The CDR3 sequence: CASGTGGGFTEAFF. For the CDR3, the DNA is TGTGCCAGCGGTACGGGAGGGGGGTTCACTGAAGCTTTCTTT.

This clonotype was detected many times. The chain has TRBV3-1 and TRBJ2-3; D gene ambiguous. There are 13 residues in the CDR3. V was trimmed by 1 base and J by 4 bases, leaving 6 bases between them. CDR1 and CDR2 from the germline V gene are LGHDT and YNNKEL (reference sequence). The CDR3 DNA follows: TGTGCCAGCAGCCAAGCAGAGGCAGATACGCAGTATTTT. Its translation: CASSQAEADTQYF.